These 8 T cell receptor beta chains were all obtained from the same sample, sequenced in a study of post-analysis software for immune sequencing data (dated by TCRdb to about 2015). Broad study findings and their caveats: Significantly higher frequencies in patients than in controls were found for a handful of TRBV segments, including TRBV5-6, TRBV5-1 and TRBV20-1.

The library was generated by PCR. The instrument was an Illumina HiSeq 2500. To reduce PCR and sequencing biases, unique molecular identifiers were incorporated into the TCR beta cDNA libraries. The public reads were reprocessed in TCRdb via fastp at Q25 and MiXCR, keeping in-frame beta chains. Entries are consolidated by CDR3 protein sequence, retaining the most common genes and DNA. The sample data list about 770,000 distinct CDR3 sequences, and approximately 44% of these were observed just once. Around 4.7% of the sample belongs to the ten largest clones. These receptors have no identified antigens. Sequencing used blood. The source of these receptors is a girl between 5 and 17 years old with multiple sclerosis.

J is TRBJ1-1 and V is TRBV29-1, with D possibly TRBD1 on 6 matching bases. There are 14 residues in the CDR3. V dropped 4 bases and J dropped 5 bases, with 17 bases sitting between them. In germline, CDR1 is SQVTM, CDR2 ANQGSEA. CDR3 DNA sequence: TGCAGCGTTGTGGGGGCCATGATGGGGACTGAAGCTTTCTTT. As protein: CSVVGAMMGTEAFF.

This clonotype was detected only a few times. This sequence joins TRBV29-1 and TRBJ1-2; no reliable D call. Trimming took 1 base from V and 5 from J, leaving 8 bases between them. In germline, CDR1 is SQVTM, CDR2 ANQGSEA. The CDR3 loop spans 12 amino acids. CDR3: CSVEGTMYGYTF. CDR3 DNA sequence: TGCAGCGTTGAAGGGACCATGTATGGCTACACCTTC.

The chain is built from TRBV24-1 and TRBJ2-3; 7 nucleotides align to TRBD2. The V gene end was trimmed by 9 bases and the J gene end by 6 bases; junction bases not matched to a gene: 14. The CDR3 contains 15 residues. Germline V gene sequence: CDR1 KGHDR, CDR2 SFDVKD. CDR3 amino acids: CATQGREEARDTQYF. CDR3 nucleotides: TGTGCCACCCAAGGGAGGGAGGAAGCACGCGATACGCAGTATTTT.

This clonotype was seen a handful of times. The chain links TRBV4-1 to TRBJ1-4; tentative D call: TRBD1 (5 bases). Germline CDR1 and CDR2: MGHRA and YSYEKL. There are 16 residues in the CDR3. Between the trimmed V and J ends, which lost 4 bases and 8 bases, there was a span of 20 bases. CDR3 amino acids: CASSLSEENSGEKLFF. CDR3 DNA: TGCGCCAGCAGCCTCAGCGAAGAAAACTCAGGGGAAAAACTGTTTTTT.

The chain is built from TRBV15 and TRBJ2-3, with 9 bases matching TRBD2. The germline V gene has CDR1 LNHNV and CDR2 YYDKDF (reference sequence). This CDR3 contains 17 residues. Trimming at V came to 0 bases and at J to 1 base, leaving 5 bases not matched to a gene. DNA for the CDR3: TGTGCCACCAGCAGAGAGGTAGCGGGAGAGGGCACAGATACGCAGTATTTT. Protein sequence: CATSREVAGEGTDTQYF.

The table lists this clonotype with a few counts. This sequence joins TRBV20-1 and TRBJ1-2; tentatively, D is TRBD1 (5 bases). Trimming took off 4 bases at V and 4 bases at J, with 16 bases between the two ends. CDR1 and CDR2 from the germline V gene are DFQATT and SNEGSKA (reference sequence). There are 14 residues in the CDR3. The DNA of the CDR3 is TGCAGTGCTAAACTGGCAGGGCCCCCCTATGGCTACACCTTC. It yields the protein CSAKLAGPPYGYTF.

The CDR3 coding sequence is TGTGCCAGCAGCAAAAGGTTCTGCTCCTACGAGCAGTACTTC. Translated, it gives CASSKRFCSYEQYF. The chain recombines TRBV21-1 with TRBJ2-7. TRBV21-1 is recorded as a pseudogene. There are 14 residues in the CDR3.

V gene TRBV27 combines with J gene TRBJ1-2; D might be TRBD1 (5 bases). This CDR3 is built from 16 residues. Per germline, CDR1 MNHEY and CDR2 SMNVEV (reference sequence). V lost 0 bases to trimming and J lost 7 bases, with 18 bases between them. The CDR3 loop is CASSLSANVGGSGYTF. CDR3 DNA: TGTGCCAGCAGTTTATCGGCAAACGTCGGGGGAAGTGGCTACACCTTC.